Below are 8 T cell receptor beta chains sequenced from a single sample in a study of blood T cell repertoires in COVID-19. The method was immunoSEQ multiplex PCR; TCRdb's version includes in-frame clones alone and lacks a portion of them. Of 150,000 or so clones listed, 80% to 90% are singletons. Material: peripheral blood. Receptors originate from a human donor in a cohort sampled during active COVID-19.

This clone occurred a few times. Different DNA sequences within this sample yield the same CDR3. The chain has TRBV29-1 and TRBJ1-1; D is undetermined. CDR3 length: 12 amino acids. V shed 3 bases and J shed 1 base, with 6 bases lying between them. Germline CDR1 SQVTM, CDR2 ANQGSEA. CDR3 DNA sequence: TGCAGCGTTGACCGGTCGAACACTGAAGCTTTCTTT. This translates into CSVDRSNTEAFF.

V usage is TRBV6-6 and J usage is TRBJ2-1; TRBD2 agrees at 8 bases. CDR1 and CDR2 from the germline V gene are MNHNY and SVGAGI (reference sequence). Germline trimming cut 5 bases from V and 4 bases from J; bases unmatched to any gene: 10. The length of the CDR3 is 16 residues. The CDR3 nucleotides are TGTGCCAGCAGTCCAGACGGCGGGGGGATTTACAATGAGCAGTTCTTC. This sequence encodes CASSPDGGGIYNEQFF.

This clone was counted once. This chain joins TRBV7-8 and TRBJ2-2; the D is unclear. Deletions cut 5 bases from V and 3 bases from J, with 13 bases between. The CDR3 totals 15 residues. Germline CDR1 is SGHVS and CDR2 is FQNEAQ. CDR3 nucleotides: TGTGCCAGCAGCCGAGTGGAGTTGGACACCGGGGAGCTGTTTTTT. The encoded protein is CASSRVELDTGELFF.

Concerning this clone: Being one base from a much bigger clone, this may be a read error. The same CDR3 is also encoded by other DNA sequences in this sample. The chain combines TRBV9 with TRBJ2-2; D perhaps matches TRBD1 (6 bases). The CDR3 spans 15 residues. Germline-derived CDR1 and CDR2 are SGDLS and YYNGEE. The V end lost 0 bases, the J end lost 1 base, and 7 bases lay between the germline ends. The CDR3 nucleotides are TGTGCCAGCAGCGTAGGGACAGTGAACACCGGGGAGCTGTTTTTT. This codes for CASSVGTVNTGELFF.

The V call is TRBV30, the J call TRBJ1-2; TRBD1 matches 8 bases. V lost 2 bases, J lost 4 bases, and 15 bases stayed unmatched. The germline gives CDR1 GTSNPN, CDR2 SVGIG (reference sequence). The CDR3 is 17 amino acids. CDR3 region: CAWSFPYQGAQGYGYTF. The CDR3 DNA reads TGTGCCTGGAGTTTCCCCTACCAGGGGGCGCAGGGCTATGGCTACACCTTC.

The V call is TRBV30, the J call TRBJ2-1; 9 positions agree with TRBD2. The CDR3 covers 15 residues. The V gene's germline CDR1 is GTSNPN and CDR2 SVGIG (reference sequence). V shed 3 bases and J 7 bases; nucleotides not matched to a gene: 10. The CDR3 DNA reads as TGTGCCTGGAGCGCCTCGGGCGGGGGGGTTAATGAGCAGTTCTTC. Amino acids: CAWSASGGGVNEQFF.

CDR3 nucleotide sequence: TGCGCCAGCAGCTTGGCCGGGACAGATAATCAGCCCCAGCATTTT. Translating it yields CASSLAGTDNQPQHF. V gene TRBV5-1 combines with J gene TRBJ1-5, with 7 bases matching TRBD1. The junction had 4 bases not matched to a gene; V was cut back by 0 bases and J by 4 bases. Per germline, CDR1 SGHRS and CDR2 YFSETQ. The CDR3 runs to 15 residues.

This clone came up a few times. The chain recombines TRBV4-1 with TRBJ1-3; a possible D gene is TRBD1 (5 bases). Trimming stripped 0 bases from V and 4 bases from J, with 10 bases between. Germline CDR1 is MGHRA and CDR2 is YSYEKL. The CDR3 contains 15 residues. Here the CDR3 DNA reads TGCGCCAGCAGCCAAGATTGGGGCCTGGGAAACACCATATATTTT. It encodes CASSQDWGLGNTIYF.